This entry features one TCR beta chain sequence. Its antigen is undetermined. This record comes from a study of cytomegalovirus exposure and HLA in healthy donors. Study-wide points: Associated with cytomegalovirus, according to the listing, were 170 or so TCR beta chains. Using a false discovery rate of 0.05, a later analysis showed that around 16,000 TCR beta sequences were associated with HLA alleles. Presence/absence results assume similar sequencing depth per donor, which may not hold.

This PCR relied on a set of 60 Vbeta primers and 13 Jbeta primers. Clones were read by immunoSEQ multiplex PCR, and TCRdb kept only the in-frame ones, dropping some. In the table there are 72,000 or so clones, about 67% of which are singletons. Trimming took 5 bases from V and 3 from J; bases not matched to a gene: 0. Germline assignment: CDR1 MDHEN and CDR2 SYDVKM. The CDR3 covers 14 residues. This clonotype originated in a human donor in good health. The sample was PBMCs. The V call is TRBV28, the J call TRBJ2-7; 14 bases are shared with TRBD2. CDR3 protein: CASSGTSGSYEQYF. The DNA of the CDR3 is TGTGCCAGCAGTGGGACTAGCGGGAGCTACGAGCAGTACTTC. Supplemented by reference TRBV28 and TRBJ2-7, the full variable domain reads DVKVTQSSRYLVKRTGEKVFLECVQDMDHENMFWYRQDPGLGLRLIYFSYDVKMKEKGDIPEGYSVSREKKERFSLILESASTNQTSMYLCASSGTSGSYEQYFGPGTRLTVT.